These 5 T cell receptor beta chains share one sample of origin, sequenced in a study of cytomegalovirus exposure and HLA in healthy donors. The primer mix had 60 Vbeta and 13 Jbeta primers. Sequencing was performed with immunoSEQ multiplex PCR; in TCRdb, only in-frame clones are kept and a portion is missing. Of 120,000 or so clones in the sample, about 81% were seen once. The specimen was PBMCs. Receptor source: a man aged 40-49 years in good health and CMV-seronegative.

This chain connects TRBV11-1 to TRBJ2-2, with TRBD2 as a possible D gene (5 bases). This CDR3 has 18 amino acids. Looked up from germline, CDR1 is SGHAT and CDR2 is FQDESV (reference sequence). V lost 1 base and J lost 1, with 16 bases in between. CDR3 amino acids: CASSLGEGWSRNTGELFF. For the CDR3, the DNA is TGTGCCAGCAGCTTAGGAGAGGGTTGGTCGCGGAACACCGGGGAGCTGTTTTTT.

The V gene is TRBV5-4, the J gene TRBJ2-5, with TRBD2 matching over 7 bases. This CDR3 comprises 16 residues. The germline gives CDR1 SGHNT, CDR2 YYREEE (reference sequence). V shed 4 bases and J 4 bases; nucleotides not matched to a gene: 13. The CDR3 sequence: CASSPGTGGLVETQYF. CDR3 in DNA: TGTGCCAGCAGCCCGGGGACGGGAGGTCTAGTAGAGACCCAGTACTTC.

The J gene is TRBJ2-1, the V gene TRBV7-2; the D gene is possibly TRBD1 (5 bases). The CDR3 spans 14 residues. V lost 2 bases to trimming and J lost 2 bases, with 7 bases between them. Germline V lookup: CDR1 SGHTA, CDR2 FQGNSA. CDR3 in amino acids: CASSLQGPYNEQFF. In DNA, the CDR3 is TGTGCCAGCAGCTTACAGGGCCCCTACAATGAGCAGTTCTTC.

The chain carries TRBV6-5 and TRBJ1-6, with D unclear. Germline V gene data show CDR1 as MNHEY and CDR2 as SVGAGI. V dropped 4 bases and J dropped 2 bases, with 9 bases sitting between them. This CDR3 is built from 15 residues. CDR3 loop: CASSLEATYNSPLHF. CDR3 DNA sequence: TGTGCCAGCAGTTTAGAGGCCACCTATAATTCACCCCTCCACTTT.

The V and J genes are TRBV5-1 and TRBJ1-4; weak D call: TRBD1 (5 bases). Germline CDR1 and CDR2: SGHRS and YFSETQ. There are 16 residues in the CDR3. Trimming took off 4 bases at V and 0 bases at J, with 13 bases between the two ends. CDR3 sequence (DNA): TGCGCCAGCAGCCTCGATGGAGGGGCAACTAATGAAAAACTGTTTTTT. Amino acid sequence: CASSLDGGATNEKLFF.